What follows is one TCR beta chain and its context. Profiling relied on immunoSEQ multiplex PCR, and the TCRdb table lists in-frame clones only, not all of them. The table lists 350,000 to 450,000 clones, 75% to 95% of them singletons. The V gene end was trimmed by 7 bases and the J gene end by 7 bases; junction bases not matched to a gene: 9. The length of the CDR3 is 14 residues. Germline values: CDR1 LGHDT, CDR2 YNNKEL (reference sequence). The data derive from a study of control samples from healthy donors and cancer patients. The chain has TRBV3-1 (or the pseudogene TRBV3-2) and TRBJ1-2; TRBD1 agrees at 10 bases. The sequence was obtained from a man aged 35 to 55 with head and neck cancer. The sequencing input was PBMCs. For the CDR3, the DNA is TGTGCCAGCAATAGGGACAGGGGAGAAATTGGCTACACCTTC. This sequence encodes CASNRDRGEIGYTF.